The 7 T cell receptor beta chains presented below share a single source sample, sequenced in a study of response to subunit inactivated influenza vaccine. TCRdb redid the calling of the RT-PCR reads with MiXCR, one entry per CDR3 protein. The sample includes about 610,000 distinct CDR3 sequences, 14% of them seen just once. The sequences come from PBMCs from blood, collected 12 days after vaccination. The source of these receptors is a man in his fifties or sixties who received an inactivated influenza vaccine.

J is TRBJ2-1 and V is TRBV12-3 or TRBV12-4, with 11 bases lining up with TRBD1. Trimming at V came to 5 bases and at J to 6 bases, leaving 9 bases not matched to a gene. The CDR3 is made up of 16 amino acids. As DNA, the CDR3 is TGTGCCAGCAGTGCCCCCGGACAGGGGGCGTTCAATGAGCAGTTCTTC. This sequence encodes CASSAPGQGAFNEQFF.

This clonotype has only a few counts. The chain is built from TRBV7-2 and TRBJ2-3; D gene unclear. This CDR3 comprises 14 residues. V dropped 5 bases and J dropped 6 bases, with 15 bases sitting between them. CDR1 and CDR2 (germline): SGHTA, FQGNSA. The CDR3: CASSIRGIEDTQYF. The CDR3 bases are TGTGCCAGCAGCATCCGAGGAATAGAGGATACGCAGTATTTT.

J is TRBJ1-4 and V is TRBV12-3 or TRBV12-4; no definite D call. Trimming took off 3 bases at V and 8 bases at J, with 10 bases between the two ends. The CDR3 consists of 13 residues. The CDR3 region has the DNA TGTGCCAGCAGTTTCCGAGGTGGGGAAAAACTGTTTTTT. This codes for CASSFRGGEKLFF.

This clonotype was counted only a few times. The chain carries TRBV5-1 and TRBJ1-3, with a tentative D call TRBD1 (5 bases). Deletions cut 0 bases from V and 2 bases from J, with 27 bases between. Germline V gives CDR1 SGHRS, CDR2 YFSETQ. CDR3 size: 21 residues. CDR3 nucleotides: TGCGCCAGCAGCTTGGACTTCCCCAGGGAAACAAAAGGCCATGCTGGAAACACCATATATTTT. It encodes CASSLDFPRETKGHAGNTIYF.

This clonotype was seen a few times. The V gene is TRBV10-3, the J gene TRBJ1-5, with 7 bases matching TRBD1. The CDR3 sequence is 15 residues long. The V gene's germline CDR1 is ENHRY and CDR2 SYGVKD. The junction had 8 bases not matched to a gene; V was cut back by 6 bases and J by 3 bases. This chain's CDR3 is CAIRAQGGDNQPQHF. DNA of the CDR3: TGTGCCATCAGAGCCCAGGGGGGGGACAATCAGCCCCAGCATTTT.

The chain carries TRBV18 and TRBJ2-3; 8 bases match TRBD2. The CDR3 is 13 residues long. J gave up 5 bases and V 3 bases, and 1 base lay outside the gene matches. The germline V gene has CDR1 KGHSH and CDR2 LQKENI. The CDR3 region is CASSPAGGDTQYF. Written as DNA, the CDR3 is TGTGCCAGCTCACCGGCGGGGGGAGATACGCAGTATTTT.

In this sample, this clonotype turned up a few times. V usage is TRBV19 and J usage is TRBJ2-1; D gene ambiguous. The CDR3 runs to 15 residues. The ends were cut back, 5 bases at V and 0 bases at J, with 11 bases in the middle. Germline CDR1 and CDR2: LNHDA and SQIVND (reference sequence). CDR3 coding DNA: TGTGCCAGTAGTTTACAATACAGCTCCTACAATGAGCAGTTCTTC. Encoded protein: CASSLQYSSYNEQFF.